The 15 T cell receptor beta chains below were found in one sample sequenced in a study of beta chain features in type 1 diabetes. The study's findings and limits: Shorter TCRB CDR3s, moderately but significantly so, marked every one of the four CD4+ subsets in Type 1 diabetes patients.

Sequencing targeted expressed TCRB transcripts, as all isolated RNA had been reverse transcribed. Profiled with immunoSEQ multiplex PCR; TCRdb holds only in-frame clones, not every one. The sample holds around 300,000 clones, about 15% seen once. Their recognized antigens are unknown. The sample was naive CD4+ T cells from blood. The receptors were gathered from a man in his late teens or twenties with type 1 diabetes.

The genes are TRBV4-3 and TRBJ1-2, with no clear D. Between the trimmed V and J ends, which lost 0 bases and 8 bases, there was a span of 4 bases. The CDR3 is 11 residues long. Germline CDR1 LGHNA, CDR2 YSLEER. The CDR3 coding sequence is TGCGCCAGCAGCCAAGACGGGGGCTACACCTTC. Translating gives CASSQDGGYTF.

The table lists this clone with a few counts. CDR3 residues: CASSLALAGGYEQYF. DNA of the CDR3: TGTGCCAGCAGCTTAGCCTTAGCGGGGGGCTACGAGCAGTACTTC. The chain recombines TRBV11-2 with TRBJ2-7, with 10 bases fitting TRBD2. Unmatched junction bases numbered 3, after V lost 1 base and J lost 3 bases. The CDR3 has 15 residues. Germline V gene lookup returns CDR1 SGHAT and CDR2 FQNNGV.

This clone showed up just a few times. The V and J genes are TRBV19 and TRBJ1-5; unclear D gene. This CDR3 is built from 14 residues. Per germline, CDR1 LNHDA and CDR2 SQIVND (reference sequence). V was cut by 8 bases and J by 2 bases, with 13 bases left in between. The CDR3 loop is CASSVRSGNQPQHF. CDR3 coding DNA: TGTGCCAGTTCCGTAAGAAGCGGCAATCAGCCCCAGCATTTT.

This clone occurred a few times. The chain carries TRBV7-9 and TRBJ2-4, with 7 positions matching TRBD2. Germline CDR1 and CDR2: SEHNR and FQNEAQ (reference sequence). V was pared by 6 bases and J by 6 bases, with 11 bases of the junction left unmatched. CDR3 length: 15 residues. CDR3 region: CASRSRLGRGNIQYF. The CDR3, as DNA: TGTGCCAGCAGGTCGAGACTGGGGAGGGGAAACATTCAGTACTTC.

V gene TRBV30 combines with J gene TRBJ1-2, with TRBD1 matching over 8 bases. CDR1 GTSNPN and CDR2 SVGIG come from the germline V gene (reference sequence). V shed 2 bases and J 8 bases; nucleotides not matched to a gene: 10. This CDR3 has 14 amino acids. CDR3 in DNA: TGTGCCTGGAGTCCCCAGGGGGCGCGGAGGGGCTACACCTTC. It is translated as CAWSPQGARRGYTF.

This clone has more than one count but fewer than ten. J is TRBJ2-7 and V is TRBV28; D not certain. CDR3 length: 12 amino acids. V was pared by 6 bases and J by 4 bases, with 10 bases between. CDR1 and CDR2 from the germline V gene are MDHEN and SYDVKM. CDR3 residues: CASSLGDYEQYF. The CDR3 nucleotides read TGTGCCAGCAGCTTGGGCGATTACGAGCAGTACTTC.

This clone was recorded a few times. This sequence joins TRBV11-2 and TRBJ2-7, with 10 nucleotides matching TRBD2. V dropped 5 bases and J dropped 7; count of bases not matched to a gene: 5. The CDR3 has 13 residues. CDR1 and CDR2 (germline): SGHAT, FQNNGV. Written as DNA, the CDR3 is TGTGCCAGCAGCCGACTAGCGGGTGGGGAGCAGTACTTC. This encodes CASSRLAGGEQYF.

The table lists this clone with a few counts. The chain recombines TRBV5-1 with TRBJ1-1, with D unclear. Trimming removed 0 bases at V and 0 bases at J, with 6 bases between. Germline CDR1 SGHRS, CDR2 YFSETQ. The CDR3 consists of 14 residues. CDR3 coding DNA: TGCGCCAGCAGCTTGGGACGGGTGAACACTGAAGCTTTCTTT. This codes for CASSLGRVNTEAFF.

The chain has TRBV5-1 and TRBJ2-5; no clear D gene. Matching the DNA end better, TRBJ2-7 makes the J call doubtful. The germline V gene has CDR1 SGHRS and CDR2 YFSETQ. This CDR3 region has 13 residues. CDR3 bases: TGCGCCAGCAGCTTGGGGATGAACTACGAGCAGTACTTC. This encodes CASSLGMNYEQYF.

This chain connects TRBV4-2 to TRBJ2-2, with TRBD1 matching over 7 bases. The V gene's germline CDR1 is LGHNA and CDR2 YNFKEQ. The CDR3 spans 14 residues. J was trimmed by 6 bases and V by 5 bases; bases with no gene match: 6. CDR3 DNA: TGTGCCAGCAGCGACAGACAGGGACCCGGGGAGCTGTTTTTT. Translation: CASSDRQGPGELFF.

This clone came up a few times. V is TRBV6-5 and J is TRBJ2-2; 7 bases map to TRBD1. There are 14 residues in the CDR3. V gave up 7 bases and J gave up 4 bases; unmatched junction bases: 6. Germline CDR1 reads MNHEY; CDR2 reads SVGAGI. The CDR3 DNA follows: TGTGCCAGCACCAGGGACAGATTCACCGGGGAGCTGTTTTTT. Translated: CASTRDRFTGELFF.

This clone was seen only a few times. V usage is TRBV11-2 and J usage is TRBJ1-1; D gene unclear. CDR1 is SGHAT and CDR2 is FQNNGV in the germline V gene. V was pared by 2 bases and J by 6 bases, with 19 bases between. This CDR3 has 16 amino acids. The CDR3 DNA sequence: TGTGCCAGCAGCTTAATTTATCTCGGGGAGAAGGCTGAAGCTTTCTTT. Its translation is CASSLIYLGEKAEAFF.

The chain has TRBV28 and TRBJ2-2, with 8 bases that match TRBD2. Germline assignment: CDR1 MDHEN and CDR2 SYDVKM. CDR3 size: 13 residues. Losses at the gene ends were 6 bases for V and 6 bases for J; bases not matched to a gene: 3. CDR3 nucleotide sequence: TGTGCCAGCAGGGAGCGGGAGCCCGGGGAGCTGTTTTTT. Translating gives CASREREPGELFF.

This clone was counted a few times. J is TRBJ2-3 and V is TRBV11-2, with 7 nucleotides matching TRBD2. Germline lookup yields CDR1 SGHAT and CDR2 FQNNGV. V gave up 5 bases and J gave up 4 bases; unmatched junction bases: 6. The CDR3 totals 14 residues. This CDR3 reads CASSPGLVPDTQYF. CDR3 nucleotides: TGTGCCAGCAGCCCTGGACTAGTCCCAGATACGCAGTATTTT.

The chain recombines TRBV23-1 with TRBJ1-5; TRBD1 matches 10 bases. TRBV23-1 is an ORF, and what it does is uncertain. J was trimmed by 2 bases and V by 3 bases; bases with no gene match: 19. This CDR3 has 21 residues. For the CDR3, the DNA is TGCGCCAGCAGTCATAAACAAGGTCGAGACAGGGGGCGAGGCGGCAATCAGCCCCAGCATTTT. Its protein product is CASSHKQGRDRGRGGNQPQHF.